This T cell receptor beta chain was identified in a study of shared clonotypes between healthy human individuals. Repertoires were generated with immunoSEQ multiplex PCR, while TCRdb's copy carries only in-frame clones and drops some. The repertoire has approximately 2.3 million clones, 80% to 95% of them found once; the top ten carry 0.39%. CDR1 and CDR2 from the germline V gene are GTSNPN and SVGIG (reference sequence). Germline trimming cut 0 bases from V and 12 bases from J; bases unmatched to any gene: 6. There are 13 residues in the CDR3. V and J are TRBV30 and TRBJ2-5, with 11 bases fitting TRBD2. This receptor was taken from a man younger than 35 in good health. Some clones in this sample may be carry-over from other donors' samples. Sequencing input: naive CD4+ T cells from PBMCs. Noted subset: CD45RA+ positively selected. The DNA for the CDR3 is TGTGCCTGGAGTGTCGTAGGACTAGCGGGTAAGTACTTC. It specifies CAWSVVGLAGKYF.